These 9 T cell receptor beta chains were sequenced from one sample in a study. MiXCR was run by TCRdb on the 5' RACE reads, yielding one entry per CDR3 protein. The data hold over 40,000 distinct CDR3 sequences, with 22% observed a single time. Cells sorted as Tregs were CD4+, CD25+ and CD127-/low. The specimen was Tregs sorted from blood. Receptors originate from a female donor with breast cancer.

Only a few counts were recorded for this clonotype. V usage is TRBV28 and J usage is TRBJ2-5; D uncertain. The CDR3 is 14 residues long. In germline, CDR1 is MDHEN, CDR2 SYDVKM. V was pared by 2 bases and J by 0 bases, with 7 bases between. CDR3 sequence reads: CASSLVADQETQYF. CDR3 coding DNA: TGTGCCAGCAGTTTAGTGGCGGACCAAGAGACCCAGTACTTC.

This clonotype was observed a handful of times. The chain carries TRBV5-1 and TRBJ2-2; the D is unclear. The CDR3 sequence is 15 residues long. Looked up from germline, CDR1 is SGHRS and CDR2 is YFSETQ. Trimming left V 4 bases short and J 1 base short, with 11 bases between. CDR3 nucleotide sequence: TGCGCCAGCAGCGAGCCCGCCGAGAACACCGGGGAGCTGTTTTTT. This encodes CASSEPAENTGELFF.

The CDR3 sequence: CASSQWDRRDLYGYTF. CDR3 coding DNA: TGTGCCAGCAGCCAGTGGGACAGGCGAGACCTATATGGCTACACCTTC. The V call is TRBV3-1, the J call TRBJ1-2, with 8 bases identical to TRBD1. The germline CDR1 and CDR2 sequences are LGHDT and YNNKEL (reference sequence). The V and J ends lost 3 bases and 5 bases, in that order; junction bases with no gene match: 11. The length of the CDR3 is 16 residues.

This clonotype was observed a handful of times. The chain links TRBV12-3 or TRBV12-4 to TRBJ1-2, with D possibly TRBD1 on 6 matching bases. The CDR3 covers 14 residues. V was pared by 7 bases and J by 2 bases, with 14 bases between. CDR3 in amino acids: CASTTDSLNYGYTF. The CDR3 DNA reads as TGTGCCAGCACTACGGACAGCCTGAACTATGGCTACACCTTC.

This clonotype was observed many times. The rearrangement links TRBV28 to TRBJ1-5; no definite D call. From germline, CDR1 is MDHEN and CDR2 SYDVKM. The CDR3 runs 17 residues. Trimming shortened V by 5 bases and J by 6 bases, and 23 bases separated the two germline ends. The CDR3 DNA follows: TGTGCCAGCAGTCCATCAGAGGGTGGGGAAGTTAGTCAGCCCCAGCATTTT. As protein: CASSPSEGGEVSQPQHF. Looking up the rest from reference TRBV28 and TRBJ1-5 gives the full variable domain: DVKVTQSSRYLVKRTGEKVFLECVQDMDHENMFWYRQDPGLGLRLIYFSYDVKMKEKGDIPEGYSVSREKKERFSLILESASTNQTSMYLCASSPSEGGEVSQPQHFGDGTRLSIL.

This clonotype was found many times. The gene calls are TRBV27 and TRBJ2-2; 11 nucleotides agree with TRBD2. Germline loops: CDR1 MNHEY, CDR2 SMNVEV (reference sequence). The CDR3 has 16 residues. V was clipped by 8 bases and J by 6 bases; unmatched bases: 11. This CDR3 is CASAFDILAGAGELFF. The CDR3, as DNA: TGTGCCAGCGCCTTCGACATACTAGCGGGAGCCGGGGAGCTGTTTTTT.

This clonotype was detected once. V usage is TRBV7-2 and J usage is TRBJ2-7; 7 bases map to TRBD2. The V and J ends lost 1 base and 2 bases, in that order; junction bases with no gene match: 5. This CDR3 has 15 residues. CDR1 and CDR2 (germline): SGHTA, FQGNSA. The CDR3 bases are TGTGCCAGCAGCTTAGGGCGGGAGATTACCTACGAGCAGTACTTC. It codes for CASSLGREITYEQYF.

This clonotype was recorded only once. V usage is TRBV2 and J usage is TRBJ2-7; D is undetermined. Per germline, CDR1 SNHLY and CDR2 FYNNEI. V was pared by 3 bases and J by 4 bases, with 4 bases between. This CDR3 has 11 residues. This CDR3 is CASSDEYEQYF. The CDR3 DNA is TGTGCCAGCAGTGATGAATACGAGCAGTACTTC.

CDR3 in amino acids: CASSEQGVFGELFF. In DNA, the CDR3 is TGTGCCAGCTCAGAACAGGGGGTCTTCGGGGAGCTGTTTTTT. The genes are TRBV2 and TRBJ2-2, with 8 nucleotides matching TRBD1. CDR1 SNHLY and CDR2 FYNNEI come from the germline V gene. This CDR3 comprises 14 residues. Losses at the gene ends were 8 bases for V and 7 bases for J; bases not matched to a gene: 9.